What follows is one T cell receptor beta chain and its context. The sample holds a few counts of this clone. What this receptor recognizes is not known. Per-base quality was not reported, and no clone a single base away is much larger than it. Libraries were prepared through the immunoSEQ multiplex PCR assay. The multiplex PCR relied on a mix of 60 forward primers for TCR Vbeta segments and 13 reverse primers for TCR Jbeta segments. The CDR3 region of rearranged TCR beta genes was amplified from genomic DNA by a multiplex PCR assay. On the Illumina HiSeq System, the amplified TCR beta libraries were sequenced as 87-base-pair reads. The authors' analysis ran thus. In a later analysis, tens of millions of unique TCR beta chains were counted across the roughly 610 repertoires, and roughly 10 million of these chains were shared by at least two donors. Raw reads were error-corrected and collapsed into unique sequences by a nearest-neighbor algorithm in which closely related sequences were merged to remove PCR and sequencing errors. CDR3 sequences were aligned to IMGT reference sequences to assign V, D and J gene segments. For a sequence to be retained, a match of at least six nucleotides to both a V gene segment and a J gene segment was required. A rearrangement was called productive if the CDR3 had no stop codons and remained in frame with V and J, and every other rearrangement was called non-productive. CDR3 was defined by IMGT convention, running from the second conserved V-encoded cysteine to the conserved J-encoded phenylalanine. The earlier analysis of 587 of the donors excluded sequences that lacked an unambiguous match to a single V gene segment. An earlier analysis of a few hundred of the donors called V segments functional above 56.7% productive rearrangements and segregating when the between-donor standard deviation exceeded 5%. A statistical classification framework was built for diagnosing cytomegalovirus status from the catalog of TCR beta chain sequences. V and J gene assignment, in a later analysis, came from comparing TCR nucleotide sequences with IMGT/GENE-DB human TR gene sequences. A later analysis assigned CDR3 sequences and most-parsimonious VDJ recombination scenarios with the TCRdist pipeline. A later analysis defined each TCR beta chain by its CDR3 amino acid sequence plus V-gene family, and excluded reads lacking a unique V-gene family. In a later analysis, around 600 highly shared, low-generation-probability nucleotide sequences were removed to address suspected cross-contamination and a sequencing artifact. In a later analysis, a clonal expansion index for each public chain was calculated from normalized within-repertoire ranks of inferred template counts. In a later analysis, generation probabilities were computed using a VDJ recombination model fitted to out-of-frame rearrangements, and the results were checked against IGoR. In a later analysis, hypergeometric tests were used to score TCR-TCR, TCR-HLA and TCR-CMV co-occurrence, with a repertoire-size bias correction applied to TCR pairs. False discovery rates were estimated in a later analysis by permuting HLA or CMV assignments 20 times. In a later analysis, co-occurring TCRs were grouped using DBSCAN, with TCRdist sequence similarity added in when clustering inside HLA-allele-positive subsets. Repertoires with fewer than 30,000 or more than 120,000 public chains were left out of co-occurrence clustering, as were about five repertoires with anomalous nucleotide sharing. Not all clones reach the TCRdb copy of this immuneACCESS table, which keeps in-frame sequences only. Checked studies attribute under half of the gap to unresolved V genes and leave the rest unexplained. That table supplies the V and J calls and clone size; D and trimming were determined from the DNA. In this sample the table shows 75,000 to 100,000 clones, just under 80% of which occur a single time. Of the sample, 7.3% falls within the top ten clones.

The data were taken from a study of cytomegalovirus exposure and HLA in healthy donors (dated by TCRdb to 2017 to 2019). Study-wide context: An earlier analysis of roughly 610 of the donors reported around 280 Gb of sequence data and 117 million unique TCR beta sequences obtained from about 179 million T cells. All discovery cohort repertoires had been generated using a single sequencing platform. Of the 300 to 450 genotyped donors, about 80% fell in the genetic ancestry cluster associated with self-reported Caucasian donors. High-throughput TCR immunosequencing, statistical association of individual TCRs with disease status, and machine learning were combined to predict cytomegalovirus infection status. Alongside the repertoire data, information on donor age, sex, ethnicity and CMV serostatus was compiled. Roughly five DR-DQ haplotypes were handled as single units for association and clustering because linkage in the cohort was strong. Typing coverage varied by locus: 629-630 donors for A, B, C, DRB1 and DQB1; some 520 for DQA1; about 600 for DPA1; around 490 for DPB1. On average, 235,054 unique TCR beta nucleotide sequences were sequenced per donor among 398 genotyped donors of the cohort, with roughly 18% of those sequences being non-productive. In a later genetic analysis, genome-wide SNP genotypes for 398 of the 666 donors were used, and that subset was treated as a discovery cohort. The study profiled the T cell repertoires of more than 500 subjects by immunosequencing and related them to cytomegalovirus serostatus. An early release covering roughly 640 HLA-typed donors comprised 250 to 350 gigabases of sequencing data and around 85 million unique TCR sequences. HLA typing included class I and class II loci at four-digit resolution. In a later analysis, previously published TCR beta repertoires from about 640 donors were re-analyzed and high-resolution HLA genotyping was added so that TCR occurrence patterns could be studied. In an earlier analysis of 550 to 700 of the donors, high-throughput TCR beta sequencing was used to judge whether each TCR beta V gene segment behaved as functional or pseudogenic. The later analysis used no new phenotypic data to find candidate immune exposures, relying instead on TCR beta sequences and their occurrence across donors. In addition to the first cohort of 666 subjects, a separate validation cohort of approximately 130 different subjects was used. The aim of the study was to test whether cataloging public T cell receptors could identify signatures of past pathogen exposure. Summary of the overall study and its limitations: A few of the identified cytomegalovirus-associated TCR beta chains were confirmed in vitro to be specific for cytomegalovirus antigens. In the study, 150 to 200 TCR beta chains were listed as associated with cytomegalovirus. A further reported finding was that TCR beta sequences accurately predicted the HLA-A and HLA-B alleles for most subjects in the first cohort. An earlier analysis of approximately 500 of the donors showed that most TCR beta V segments appeared in productive rearrangements either about 87% or about 30% of the time, which broadly matched IMGT annotations. When HLA alleles, especially DR and DQ, strongly co-occurred, TCR associations were difficult to assign to individual alleles. In a later analysis, several top co-occurrence clusters were reported to appear linked to parvovirus B19, influenza, CMV and Epstein-Barr virus. Compared with the 666-donor mean, donors in an Asian-associated ancestry cluster had fewer N-insertions in productive TCRs, according to a later genetic analysis. The only immune exposure information available for the cohort was CMV serostatus. Because counts were too low, some 17 rarely observed V segments, including chromosome 9 orphons, were left out of the earlier analysis of 587 of the donors. Linkage disequilibrium might explain the correlated functional status among segregating V segments, but an unknown experimental factor could not be ruled out. In a later analysis, the rate of TCR association differed among HLA loci, with DRB1 alleles having the most associated TCRs and HLA-C alleles having the fewest. Some IMGT-functional V segments, including TRBV6-2 and TRBV6-3, could not be distinguished by the 87-base-pair reads and were therefore excluded. A group of highly shared sequence variants was considered likely to be a technical artifact of the sequencing pipeline. Sequencing depth was assumed to be roughly uniform across donors in the presence/absence analyses, though that assumption may not hold. In a later genetic analysis, a missense DCLRE1C variant was associated with V-gene and J-gene trimming of TCR beta chains, and the association was replicated in an independent cohort. This cohort had only TCR beta chains sequenced, and the lack of alpha or paired-chain data limited which features could be detected. The classifier was reported to diagnose cytomegalovirus status with high specificity and sensitivity in both the original and validation cohorts. In a later analysis, HLA-associated TCR beta chains showed more clonal expansion and lower generation probabilities than non-associated chains that were equally common. According to the authors, the approach could potentially be generalized to other disease states and immunological phenotypes. Across donors, most TCR sequences were observed very rarely, whereas some public TCRs were present in many individuals. Specific HLA alleles were associated with some 15,000 TCR beta sequences at a false discovery rate of 0.05 in a later analysis. HLA typing was unavailable for some donors at each locus, so association tests used only the typed subset. A later analysis found that most CMV-associated TCR beta chains appeared HLA-restricted, with HLA associations seemingly driven largely by CMV exposure.

The cohort comprised 670 or so healthy bone marrow donors. Cohort members were all nominally healthy when sampled, although unrecorded immune exposures were likely present. The donor was CMV seronegative and was included in the group of about 400 seronegative cohort members. Each donor provided a peripheral blood sample, and peripheral blood mononuclear cells were used for TCR beta sequencing. Genomic DNA extraction from the blood cell samples was performed with the Qiagen DNeasy Blood Extraction Kit. The CDR3 goes from the cysteine to the phenylalanine over 15 residues. The entry retains the CDR3 DNA only, 45 bases that are in frame from base 1. Trimming removed 0 bases from V and 3 bases from J, leaving 11 bases between the germline ends. CDR1 and CDR2 (MNHNS, SASEGT) derive from the germline V gene.

The chain couples TRBV6-1 to TRBJ1-2; TRBD1 is a weak D gene call, 6 bases matching. The clonotype originates from a man between 25 and 39 years old in good health and CMV-seronegative. The material sequenced was PBMCs. The CDR3 corresponds to CASSEASGEHYGYTF. The DNA is TGTGCCAGCAGTGAAGCCTCAGGGGAGCACTATGGCTACACCTTC.